Listed below are T cell receptor beta chains from one sample, sequenced in a study of cytomegalovirus exposure and HLA in healthy donors. Measured with immunoSEQ multiplex PCR; TCRdb has only the in-frame clones, and not every one. The sample consists of under 130,000 clones, around 80% of them appearing once. Material for sequencing was PBMCs. Receptor source: a man aged 35 to 55 in good health and CMV-seropositive. Each CDR3 is given with its conserved first and last residue. A D gene is named only where the DNA matches it firmly. The size entry is marked missing in some rows and otherwise reads once, few, many or a size class.

>-|TRBV11-3|TRBJ2-2|-
CASRGGTHGGELFF
TGTGCCAGCAGGGGCGGGACCCACGGCGGGGAGCTGTTTTTT
>-|TRBV5-1|TRBJ1-2|few
CASSSREGGTYGYTF
TGCGCCAGCAGCAGTCGGGAAGGGGGAACCTATGGCTACACCTTC
>TRBD1|TRBV11-3|TRBJ1-6|-
CASSSGTGINSPLHF
TGTGCCAGCAGCTCCGGGACAGGGATTAATTCACCCCTCCACTTT
>-|TRBV25-1|TRBJ2-4|-
CASGIKGVAKNIQYF
TGTGCCAGCGGAATAAAAGGGGTGGCCAAAAACATTCAGTACTTC
>-|TRBV4-2|TRBJ1-2|-
CASSSSGTINYGYTF
TGTGCCAGCAGCTCGAGCGGGACAATAAACTATGGCTACACCTTC
>-|TRBV4-3|TRBJ2-6|-
CASSQDRSSGANVLTF
TGCGCCAGCAGCCAAGATCGGAGCTCTGGGGCCAACGTCCTGACTTTC
>-|TRBV18|TRBJ2-3|few
CASSPGEADTQYF
TGTGCCAGCTCACCCGGTGAAGCAGATACGCAGTATTTT
>-|TRBV7-9|TRBJ2-5|once
CSSSLAGAGGYQETQYF
TGTTCCAGCAGCTTAGCAGGGGCCGGGGGGTACCAAGAGACCCAGTACTTC
>-|TRBV4-3|TRBJ2-3|-
CASSQDVWGPDTQYF
TGCGCCAGCAGCCAAGATGTGTGGGGGCCTGATACGCAGTATTTT
>-|TRBV5-1|TRBJ1-6|-
CASSPSSYNSPLHF
TGCGCCAGCAGCCCGAGCTCCTATAATTCACCCCTCCACTTT
>-|TRBV7-8|TRBJ1-1|-
CASTGTRNTEAFF
TGTGCCAGCACAGGGACACGCAACACTGAAGCTTTCTTT
>TRBD2|TRBV6-5|TRBJ2-1|-
CASSYDSGGSYNEQFF
TGTGCCAGCAGTTACGATAGCGGGGGATCCTACAATGAGCAGTTCTTC
>TRBD1|TRBV4-2|TRBJ2-7|few
CASSQDPTGGYEQYF
TGTGCCAGCAGCCAAGATCCGACAGGGGGCTACGAGCAGTACTTC
>-|TRBV19|TRBJ2-7|-
CASGWGDGEQYF
TGTGCCAGCGGGTGGGGGGACGGTGAGCAGTACTTC
>TRBD1|TRBV7-2|TRBJ2-7|-
CASSKTRDRTRHEQYF
TGTGCCAGCAGCAAAACACGGGACAGGACAAGGCACGAGCAGTACTTC
>TRBD2|TRBV6-6|TRBJ2-5|-
CASSYDRSGRGETQYF
TGTGCCAGCAGTTACGACAGAAGCGGGAGGGGGGAGACCCAGTACTTC
>TRBD2|TRBV5-4|TRBJ2-1|-
CASSLAIRTSGIYNEQFF
TGTGCCAGCAGCTTGGCAATCCGGACTAGCGGGATCTACAATGAGCAGTTCTTC
>TRBD2|TRBV6-6|TRBJ2-1|-
CASSSGTRPHEQFF
TGTGCCAGCAGTTCGGGGACTAGGCCCCATGAGCAGTTCTTC
>TRBD2|TRBV7-2|TRBJ2-2|-
CASSLKRGGQNTGELFF
TGTGCCAGCAGCTTAAAGCGGGGGGGCCAAAACACCGGGGAGCTGTTTTTT
>-|TRBV2|TRBJ1-2|-
CASSEMENYGYTF
TGTGCCAGCAGTGAGATGGAGAACTATGGCTACACCTTC
>-|TRBV2|TRBJ1-6|-
CASSPRENNSPLHF
TGTGCCAGCAGTCCCCGGGAAAATAATTCACCCCTCCACTTT
>-|TRBV11-2|TRBJ2-1|-
CASSSRAAIYNEQFF
TGTGCCAGCAGCTCCCGTGCGGCCATATACAATGAGCAGTTCTTC
>TRBD2|TRBV5-6|TRBJ2-3|-
CASIPLAGALDTQYF
TGTGCCAGCATCCCCCTAGCGGGGGCCCTCGACACGCAGTATTTT
>TRBD1|TRBV7-2|TRBJ1-4|-
CASRPTGATNEKLFF
TGTGCCAGCAGGCCAACAGGGGCAACTAATGAAAAACTGTTTTTT
>TRBD1|TRBV29-1|TRBJ2-5|few
CSARQGAGETQYF
TGCAGCGCCCGTCAGGGGGCGGGGGAGACCCAGTACTTC
>TRBD2|TRBV19|TRBJ2-5|-
CASSMRLAGGGALGETQYF
TGTGCCAGTAGTATGCGGCTAGCGGGAGGGGGGGCTTTAGGGGAGACCCAGTACTTC
>-|TRBV7-2|TRBJ2-7|-
CASSPREGLIHEQYF
TGTGCCAGCAGCCCACGTGAGGGATTGATCCACGAGCAGTACTTC
>-|TRBV7-6|TRBJ2-5|few
CASSNPTGGETQYF
TGTGCCAGCAGCAACCCGACCGGCGGGGAGACCCAGTACTTC
>-|TRBV5-1|TRBJ2-7|-
CASSLTSRAGAVNEQYF
TGCGCCAGCAGCTTGACTTCCCGGGCGGGGGCGGTAAACGAGCAGTACTTC
>-|TRBV28|TRBJ1-1|-
CASSTTLRAFF
TGTGCCAGCAGTACGACTTTGAGGGCTTTCTTT
>-|TRBV7-3|TRBJ2-5|-
CASSPGLGETQYF
TGTGCCAGCAGCCCGGGACTTGGAGAGACCCAGTACTTC
>TRBD1|TRBV19|TRBJ1-2|-
CASSIMRGTGGVGYGYTF
TGTGCCAGTAGTATTATGCGTGGGACAGGGGGCGTGGGCTATGGCTACACCTTC
>TRBD1|TRBV28|TRBJ1-5|-
CASSWGTGGNQPQHF
TGTGCCAGCAGTTGGGGGACAGGGGGCAATCAGCCCCAGCATTTT
>TRBD1|TRBV19|TRBJ1-6|-
CASRTGGYDSPLHF
TGTGCCAGTAGGACAGGGGGCTACGATTCACCCCTCCACTTT
>TRBD1|TRBV9|TRBJ2-7|-
CASSERGLSSYEQYF
TGTGCCAGCAGCGAAAGGGGGCTTAGCTCCTACGAGCAGTACTTC
>TRBD1|TRBV11-2|TRBJ2-5|once
CASSLGQGAMETQYF
TGTGCCAGCAGCTTAGGCCAGGGGGCGATGGAGACCCAGTACTTC
>-|TRBV19|TRBJ2-7|-
CASSRRGIIDEQYF
TGTGCCAGTAGTCGCAGGGGCATCATCGACGAGCAGTACTTC
>-|TRBV19|TRBJ2-2|few
CASSKIFGGRRNTGELFF
TGTGCCAGTAGTAAAATCTTTGGTGGCAGGCGGAACACCGGGGAGCTGTTTTTT
>-|TRBV4-1|TRBJ2-7|-
CASSPGDFAYEQYF
TGCGCCAGCAGCCCCGGGGACTTTGCCTACGAGCAGTACTTC
>TRBD1|TRBV11-2|TRBJ2-7|-
CASSRDRSSEQYF
TGTGCCAGCAGCCGGGACAGGTCGTCCGAGCAGTACTTC
>TRBD2|TRBV7-9|TRBJ2-2|-
CASSLMLAGVNTGELFF
TGTGCCAGCAGCTTAATGCTAGCGGGGGTGAACACCGGGGAGCTGTTTTTT
>-|TRBV5-4|TRBJ1-2|-
CASSSSTGNYGYTF
TGTGCCAGCAGTTCTTCCACAGGGAACTATGGCTACACCTTC
>-|TRBV27|TRBJ1-5|-
CASSPGGANQPQHF
TGTGCCAGCAGCCCCGGCGGGGCCAATCAGCCCCAGCATTTT
>-|TRBV5-1|TRBJ2-1|-
CASSLGAAYNEQFF
TGCGCCAGCAGCTTGGGTGCGGCTTACAATGAGCAGTTCTTC
>-|TRBV7-2|TRBJ2-1|few
CASSLGENFSGEQFF
TGTGCCAGCAGCTTAGGGGAAAACTTTAGCGGAGAGCAGTTCTTC